A selection of T cell receptor beta chains follows, all from one sample in a study of T-cell reconstitution after alpha-beta-depleted transplantation in children. TCRdb recomputed calls from the PCR reads with MiXCR, one row per CDR3 protein. The repertoire has hundreds of thousands of distinct CDR3 sequences, around 25% of them found once; the top ten carry under 5.5%. Source: PBMCs, mostly from graft donor cells, taken 360 days after TCRalphabeta/CD19-depleted stem cell transplant. These receptors were collected from a female patient between 2 and 15 years old who had a stem cell transplant for congenital amegakaryocytic thrombocytopenia, so the T cells may come from the graft donor. The CDR3 runs from the conserved cysteine through the conserved F or W. Fields, in order: V gene, CDR3 protein.

V gene: TRBV4-1; CDR3 protein: CASSPRWYGYGYTF
V gene: TRBV5-1; CDR3 protein: CASSLRTETEAFF
V gene: TRBV28; CDR3 protein: CASSFSVVGNVEETQYF
V gene: TRBV7-9; CDR3 protein: CASSLFLGNEQFF
V gene: TRBV20-1; CDR3 protein: CSARERQGAGGELFF
V gene: TRBV11-2; CDR3 protein: CASSLDRRAPEAFF
V gene: TRBV12-3/TRBV12-4; CDR3 protein: CASSFFTLQPQHF
V gene: TRBV12-3/TRBV12-4; CDR3 protein: CASSPHPGGAGRDTQYF
V gene: TRBV9; CDR3 protein: CASSAGTSGANEQFF
V gene: TRBV7-2; CDR3 protein: CASSLLGTSFHNEQFF
V gene: TRBV10-3; CDR3 protein: CAISDAGNNEQFF
V gene: TRBV7-2; CDR3 protein: CASSPYRFYEQYF
V gene: TRBV3-1; CDR3 protein: CASSQDVLAAREQYF
V gene: TRBV15; CDR3 protein: CATSRERSTWNTGELFF
V gene: TRBV27; CDR3 protein: CASSRQGVEDNEQFF
V gene: TRBV9; CDR3 protein: CASSVGEIF
V gene: TRBV12-3/TRBV12-4; CDR3 protein: CASSFRVTEAFF
V gene: TRBV20-1; CDR3 protein: CSARDWGANEKLFF
V gene: TRBV20-1; CDR3 protein: CSATDRVDGQETQYF
V gene: TRBV7-9; CDR3 protein: CASSPALTGSVNTEAFF
V gene: TRBV5-1; CDR3 protein: CASSRSARGGVNADTQYF
V gene: TRBV7-8; CDR3 protein: CASSASGSTDTQYF
V gene: TRBV27; CDR3 protein: CASSAWTGYNEQFF
V gene: TRBV29-1; CDR3 protein: CSVEGLEWGPEKLFF
V gene: TRBV6-5; CDR3 protein: CASSYSIRDSYNEQFF
V gene: TRBV20-1; CDR3 protein: CSAMTALYGYTF
V gene: TRBV3-1; CDR3 protein: CASSQAGIADTQYF
V gene: TRBV6-5; CDR3 protein: CASSYQGVNTEAFF
V gene: TRBV20-1; CDR3 protein: CSARGGLGDGEQYF
V gene: TRBV19; CDR3 protein: CATSTASYGYTF
V gene: TRBV5-1; CDR3 protein: CASSLIRNEQYF
V gene: TRBV7-9; CDR3 protein: CASSLKIVGVPGNTIYF
V gene: TRBV10-3; CDR3 protein: CAISESLAGSGNQPQHF
V gene: TRBV4-2; CDR3 protein: CASSQDQGQPQHF
V gene: TRBV20-1; CDR3 protein: CSAMAGGGNQPQHF
V gene: TRBV3-1; CDR3 protein: CASSQLFWLSGSGAFF
V gene: TRBV4-2; CDR3 protein: CASSQVGQGSKAFF
V gene: TRBV24-1; CDR3 protein: CATSGLAGQETQYF
V gene: TRBV3-1; CDR3 protein: CASSQIGRNEPQHF
V gene: TRBV30; CDR3 protein: CAWTRWRGVSYNEQFF
V gene: TRBV28; CDR3 protein: CASSYRLNTGELFF
V gene: TRBV5-6; CDR3 protein: CASSFRTVSTDTQYF
V gene: TRBV2; CDR3 protein: CASSLGQLKETQYF
V gene: TRBV20-1; CDR3 protein: CSAHGSGQETQYF
V gene: TRBV20-1; CDR3 protein: CSARVGSGGTSITGELFF
V gene: TRBV20-1; CDR3 protein: CSAWGQPAQYF
V gene: TRBV3-1; CDR3 protein: CASSQDSSGSHEQYF
V gene: TRBV24-1; CDR3 protein: CATSDLTGAPERNEQFF
V gene: TRBV7-9; CDR3 protein: CARSLSGETQYF
V gene: TRBV5-1; CDR3 protein: CASSLDGYSYEQYF
V gene: TRBV21-1; CDR3 protein: CASSRTSIQYF
V gene: TRBV3-1; CDR3 protein: CASSPPWLAGGLSTDTQYF
V gene: TRBV20-1; CDR3 protein: CSARSGGLLQETQYF